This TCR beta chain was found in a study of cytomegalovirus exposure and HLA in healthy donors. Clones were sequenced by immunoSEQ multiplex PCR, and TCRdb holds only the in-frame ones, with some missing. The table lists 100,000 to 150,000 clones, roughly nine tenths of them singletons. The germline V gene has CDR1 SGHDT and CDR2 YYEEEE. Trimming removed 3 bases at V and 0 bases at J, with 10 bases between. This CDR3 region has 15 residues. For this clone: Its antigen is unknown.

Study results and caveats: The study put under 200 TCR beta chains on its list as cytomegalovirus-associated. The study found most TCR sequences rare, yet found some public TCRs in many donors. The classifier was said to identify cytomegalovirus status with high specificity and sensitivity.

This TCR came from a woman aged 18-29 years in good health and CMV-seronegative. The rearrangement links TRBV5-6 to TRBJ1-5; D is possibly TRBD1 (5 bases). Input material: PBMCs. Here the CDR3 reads CASSWGASSNQPQHF. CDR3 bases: TGTGCCAGCAGCTGGGGCGCAAGTAGCAATCAGCCCCAGCATTTT.